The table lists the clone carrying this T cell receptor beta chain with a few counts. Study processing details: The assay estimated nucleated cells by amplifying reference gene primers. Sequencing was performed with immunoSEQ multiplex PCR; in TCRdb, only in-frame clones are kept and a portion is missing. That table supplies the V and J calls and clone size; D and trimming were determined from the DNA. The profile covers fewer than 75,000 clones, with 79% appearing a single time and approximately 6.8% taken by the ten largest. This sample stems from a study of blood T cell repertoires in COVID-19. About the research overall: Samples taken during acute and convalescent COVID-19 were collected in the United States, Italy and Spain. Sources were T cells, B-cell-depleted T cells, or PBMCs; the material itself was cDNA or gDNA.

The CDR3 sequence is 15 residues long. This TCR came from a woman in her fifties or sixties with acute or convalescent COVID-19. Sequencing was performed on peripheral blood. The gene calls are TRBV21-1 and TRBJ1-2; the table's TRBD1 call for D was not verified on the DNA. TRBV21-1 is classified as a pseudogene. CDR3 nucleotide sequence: TGTGCCAGCAGCAAAAGGTGGGGGCGCGCCTTTGGCTACACCTTC. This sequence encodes CASSKRWGRAFGYTF.